A single TCR beta chain is shown here with its context. Original processing methods: Cell counts per sample came from amplifying reference gene primers. Assay: immunoSEQ multiplex PCR; the TCRdb copy retains only in-frame clones and omits some. Clone size and the V and J calls come from that table; the DNA yielded D and trimming. Of over 150,000 clones listed, 65% to 80% are singletons. These data belong to a study of blood T cell repertoires in COVID-19. For the study at large: Researchers got acute and convalescent COVID-19 samples from the United States, Italy and Spain. From T cells, B-cell-depleted T cells, or PBMCs came the material, which was cDNA or gDNA.

The CDR3 runs to 17 residues. The germline CDR1 and CDR2 sequences are SGHRS and YFSETQ. Losses at the gene ends were 1 base for V and 11 bases for J; bases not matched to a gene: 15. The chain joins TRBV5-1 to TRBJ2-3, with 11 positions matching TRBD2. The TCR sequence derives from a woman in her 50s with acute or convalescent COVID-19. The source material was peripheral blood. The CDR3 coding sequence is TGCGCCAGCAGCTTGACGACGTTCTCGACTAGCGGGGAGGGGCAGTATTTT. Its protein is CASSLTTFSTSGEGQYF. The complete variable domain, with remaining parts taken from reference TRBV5-1 and TRBJ2-3, reads KAGVTQTPRYLIKTRGQQVTLSCSPISGHRSVSWYQQTPGQGLQFLFEYFSETQRNKGNFPGRFSGRQFSNSRSEMNVSTLELGDSALYLCASSLTTFSTSGEGQYFGPGTRLTVL.